This TCR beta chain was obtained from a study of blood T cell repertoires in COVID-19. Study in general: Italy, Spain and the United States were the sources of the convalescent and acute COVID-19 samples.

Those who participated ranged in age from about 18 to 89 years and resided in 24 US areas. Sequenced by immunoSEQ multiplex PCR; TCRdb stores in-frame clones only, minus some. This sample carries about 250,000 clones, 86% of them seen once, and the ten largest clones take less than 20%. Comments on this clone: Other DNA sequences of this sample code for an identical CDR3.

The CDR3 extends over 14 amino acids. J gave up 7 bases and V 4 bases, and 3 bases lay outside the gene matches. CDR1 is SGHRS, CDR2 YFSETQ, per germline. The TCR was taken from a man aged 18 to 29 who had recovered from COVID-19. The chain couples TRBV5-1 to TRBJ1-6; 9 bases are shared with TRBD1. Sequenced sample: PBMCs or T cells enriched from blood (not recorded which). The CDR3 coding sequence is TGCGCCAGCAGCCCGGGACAGGGCAATTCACCCCTCCACTTT. It translates to CASSPGQGNSPLHF.